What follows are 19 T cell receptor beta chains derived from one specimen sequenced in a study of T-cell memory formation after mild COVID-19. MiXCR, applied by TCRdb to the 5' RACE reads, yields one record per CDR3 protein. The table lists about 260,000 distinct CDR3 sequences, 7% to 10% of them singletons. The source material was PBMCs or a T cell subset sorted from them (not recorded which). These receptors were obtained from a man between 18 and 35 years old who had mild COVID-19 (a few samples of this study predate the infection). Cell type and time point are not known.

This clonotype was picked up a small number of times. The DNA for the CDR3 is TGTGCCTGGGAGGCGGTTAGCGGGGGGGTCGCGCAGTATTTT. Translation gives CAWEAVSGGVAQYF. This chain uses TRBV30 with TRBJ2-3, with 11 positions matching TRBD2. CDR1 is GTSNPN and CDR2 is SVGIG in the germline V gene (reference sequence). The CDR3 runs to 14 residues. The V gene end was trimmed by 5 bases and the J gene end by 10 bases; junction bases not matched to a gene: 11.

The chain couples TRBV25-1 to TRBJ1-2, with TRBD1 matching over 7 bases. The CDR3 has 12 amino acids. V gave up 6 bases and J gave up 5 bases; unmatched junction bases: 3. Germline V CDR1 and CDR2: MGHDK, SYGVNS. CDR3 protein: CASRGQSYGYTF. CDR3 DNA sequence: TGTGCCAGCAGGGGACAGAGTTATGGCTACACCTTC.

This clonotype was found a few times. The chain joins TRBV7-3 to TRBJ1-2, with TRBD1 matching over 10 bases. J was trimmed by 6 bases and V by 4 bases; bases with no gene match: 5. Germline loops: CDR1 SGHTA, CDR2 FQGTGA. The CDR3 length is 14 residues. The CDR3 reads CASSSDRGQHGYTF. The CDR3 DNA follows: TGTGCCAGCAGCTCCGACAGGGGGCAACATGGCTACACCTTC.

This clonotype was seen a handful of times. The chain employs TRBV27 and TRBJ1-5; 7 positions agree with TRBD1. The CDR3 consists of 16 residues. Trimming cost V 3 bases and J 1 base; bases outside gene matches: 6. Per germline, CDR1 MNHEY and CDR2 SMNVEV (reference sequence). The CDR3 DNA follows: TGTGCCAGCAGTTTCCGGACAGGCGGGAGCAATCAGCCCCAGCATTTT. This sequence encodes CASSFRTGGSNQPQHF.

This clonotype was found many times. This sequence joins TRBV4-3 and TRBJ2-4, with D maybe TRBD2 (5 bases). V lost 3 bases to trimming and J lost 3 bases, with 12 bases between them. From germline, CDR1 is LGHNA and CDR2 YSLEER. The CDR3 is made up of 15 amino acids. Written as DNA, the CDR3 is TGCGCCAGCAGCCAGGGCGGGTACGACAAAAACATTCAGTACTTC. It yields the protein CASSQGGYDKNIQYF.

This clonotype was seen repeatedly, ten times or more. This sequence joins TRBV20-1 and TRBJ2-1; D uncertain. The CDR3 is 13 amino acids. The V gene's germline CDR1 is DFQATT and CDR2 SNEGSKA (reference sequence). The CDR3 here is CRGDKALPLEQFF. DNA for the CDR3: TGCAGGGGCGACAAGGCTCTCCCCCTAGAGCAGTTCTTC.

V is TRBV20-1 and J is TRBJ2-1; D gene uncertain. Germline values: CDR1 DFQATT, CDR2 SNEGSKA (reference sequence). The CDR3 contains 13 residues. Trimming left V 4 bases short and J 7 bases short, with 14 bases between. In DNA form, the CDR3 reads TGCAGTGCTACTGCCCCTACTCTTAATGAGCAGTTCTTC. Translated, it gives CSATAPTLNEQFF.

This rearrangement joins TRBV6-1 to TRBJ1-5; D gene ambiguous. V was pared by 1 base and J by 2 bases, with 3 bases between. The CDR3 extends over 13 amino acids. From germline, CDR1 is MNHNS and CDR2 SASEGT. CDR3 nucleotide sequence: TGTGCCAGCAGTGAAGGGGGCAATCAGCCCCAGCATTTT. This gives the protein CASSEGGNQPQHF.

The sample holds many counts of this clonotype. The CDR3, as DNA: TGCGCCAGCAGCCAAGAATCATGGAGCTCCGGGGAGCTGTTTTTT. Translating it yields CASSQESWSSGELFF. The chain links TRBV4-3 to TRBJ2-2; D remains unclear. Germline-derived CDR1 and CDR2 are LGHNA and YSLEER. CDR3 size: 15 residues. The ends were cut back, 0 bases at V and 6 bases at J, with 11 bases in the middle.

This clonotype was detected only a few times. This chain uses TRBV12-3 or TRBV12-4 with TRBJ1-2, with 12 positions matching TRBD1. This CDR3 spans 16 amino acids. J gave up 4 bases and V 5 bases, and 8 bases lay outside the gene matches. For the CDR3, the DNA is TGTGCCAGCAGTCCCCAGGGACAGGGGGCGGCCTATGGCTACACCTTC. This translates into CASSPQGQGAAYGYTF.

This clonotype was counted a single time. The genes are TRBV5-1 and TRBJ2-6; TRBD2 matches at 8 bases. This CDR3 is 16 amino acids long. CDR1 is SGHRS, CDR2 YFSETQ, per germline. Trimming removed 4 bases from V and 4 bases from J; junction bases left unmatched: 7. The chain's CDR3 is CASSPIGGAGANVLTF. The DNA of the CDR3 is TGCGCCAGCAGCCCCATCGGGGGGGCCGGGGCCAACGTCCTGACTTTC. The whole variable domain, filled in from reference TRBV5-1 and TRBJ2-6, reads KAGVTQTPRYLIKTRGQQVTLSCSPISGHRSVSWYQQTPGQGLQFLFEYFSETQRNKGNFPGRFSGRQFSNSRSEMNVSTLELGDSALYLCASSPIGGAGANVLTFGAGSRLTVL.

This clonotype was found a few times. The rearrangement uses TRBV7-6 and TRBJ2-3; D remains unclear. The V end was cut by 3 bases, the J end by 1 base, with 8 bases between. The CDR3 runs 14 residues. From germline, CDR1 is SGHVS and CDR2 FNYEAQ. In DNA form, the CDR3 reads TGTGCCAGCAGCTTGTTTTGGGGCACAGATACGCAGTATTTT. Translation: CASSLFWGTDTQYF. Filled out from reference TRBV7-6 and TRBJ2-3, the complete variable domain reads GAGVSQSPRYKVTKRGQDVALRCDPISGHVSLYWYRQALGQGPEFLTYFNYEAQQDKSGLPNDRFSAERPEGSISTLTIQRTEQRDSAMYRCASSLFWGTDTQYFGPGTRLTVL.

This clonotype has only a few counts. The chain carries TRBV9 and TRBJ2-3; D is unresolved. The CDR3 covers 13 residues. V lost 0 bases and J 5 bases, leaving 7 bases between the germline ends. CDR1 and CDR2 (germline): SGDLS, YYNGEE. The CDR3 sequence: CASSVEARDTQYF. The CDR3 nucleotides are TGTGCCAGCAGCGTAGAGGCGAGAGATACGCAGTATTTT.

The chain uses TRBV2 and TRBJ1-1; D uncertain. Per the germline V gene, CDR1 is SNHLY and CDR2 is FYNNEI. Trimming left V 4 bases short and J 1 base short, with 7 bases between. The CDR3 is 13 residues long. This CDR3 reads CASSALPNTEAFF. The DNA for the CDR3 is TGTGCCAGCAGTGCTCTCCCGAACACTGAAGCTTTCTTT.

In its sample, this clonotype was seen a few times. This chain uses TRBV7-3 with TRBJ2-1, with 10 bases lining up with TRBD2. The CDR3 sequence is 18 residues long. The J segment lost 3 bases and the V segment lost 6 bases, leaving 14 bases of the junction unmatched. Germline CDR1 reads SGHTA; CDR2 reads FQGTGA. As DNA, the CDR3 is TGTGCCAGCAGGTTCCGCAGGGCTAGCGGGGGTAACTACAATGAGCAGTTCTTC. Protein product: CASRFRRASGGNYNEQFF.

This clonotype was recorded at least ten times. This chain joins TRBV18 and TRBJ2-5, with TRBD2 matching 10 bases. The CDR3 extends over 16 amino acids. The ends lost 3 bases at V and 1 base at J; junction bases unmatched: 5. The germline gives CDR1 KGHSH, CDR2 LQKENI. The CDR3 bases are TGTGCCAGCTCACCTACTAGCGGGGTACCCCAAGAGACCCAGTACTTC. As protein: CASSPTSGVPQETQYF.

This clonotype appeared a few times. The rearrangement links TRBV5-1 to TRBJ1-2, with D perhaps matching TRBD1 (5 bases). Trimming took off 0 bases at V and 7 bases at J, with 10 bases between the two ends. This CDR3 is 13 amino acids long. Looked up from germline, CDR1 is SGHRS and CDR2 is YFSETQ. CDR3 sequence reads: CASSLVGEAGYTF. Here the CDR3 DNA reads TGCGCCAGCAGCTTGGTGGGGGAGGCTGGCTACACCTTC.

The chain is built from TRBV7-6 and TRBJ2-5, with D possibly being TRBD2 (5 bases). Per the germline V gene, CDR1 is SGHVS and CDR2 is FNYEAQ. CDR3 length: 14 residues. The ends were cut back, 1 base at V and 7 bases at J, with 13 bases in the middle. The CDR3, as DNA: TGTGCCAGCAGCTTAGAGGTGGGAGCAGGGACCCAGTACTTC. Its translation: CASSLEVGAGTQYF.

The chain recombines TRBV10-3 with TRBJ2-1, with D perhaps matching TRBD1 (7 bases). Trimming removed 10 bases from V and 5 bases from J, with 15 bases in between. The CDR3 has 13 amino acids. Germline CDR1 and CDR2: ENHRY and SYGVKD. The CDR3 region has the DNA TGTGCCACCCGGGGGACAGATGACAATGAGCAGTTCTTC. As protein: CATRGTDDNEQFF.